These 25 T cell receptor beta chains came from one sample sequenced in a study of CD8 T cells in Susac syndrome. Random hexamers were used to reverse transcribe an amount of about 0.45 to 1 ug RNA. TCRdb re-called the immunoSEQ multiplex PCR reads with MiXCR, one entry per CDR3 protein. The sample contains about 300,000 distinct CDR3 sequences, about 82% of which appear only once. Sequenced sample: CD8+ T cells from PBMCs. These receptors were obtained from a human donor with multiple sclerosis.

V is TRBV28 and J is TRBJ2-3; D is unclear. The germline V gene has CDR1 MDHEN and CDR2 SYDVKM. V dropped 4 bases and J dropped 5 bases, with 13 bases sitting between them. This CDR3 contains 14 residues. CDR3 DNA: TGTGCCAGCAGTTCAAACCCGGCGGAAGATACGCAGTATTTT. Protein: CASSSNPAEDTQYF. Drawing the rest from reference TRBV28 and TRBJ2-3, the complete variable domain is DVKVTQSSRYLVKRTGEKVFLECVQDMDHENMFWYRQDPGLGLRLIYFSYDVKMKEKGDIPEGYSVSREKKERFSLILESASTNQTSMYLCASSSNPAEDTQYFGPGTRLTVL.

The V gene is TRBV29-1, the J gene TRBJ2-7; a weak D match, TRBD1 (5 bases). Germline loops: CDR1 SQVTM, CDR2 ANQGSEA. Trimming removed 4 bases from V and 7 bases from J, with 20 bases in between. The CDR3 covers 14 residues. The CDR3 sequence is CSVVPDTSMYEQYF. The CDR3 DNA reads as TGCAGCGTTGTCCCGGACACCAGCATGTATGAGCAGTACTTC.

J is TRBJ2-2 and V is TRBV6-1; 8 nucleotides line up with TRBD2. Germline CDR1 MNHNS, CDR2 SASEGT. CDR3 length: 17 amino acids. The ends lost 1 base at V and 3 bases at J; junction bases unmatched: 7. DNA for the CDR3: TGTGCCAGCAGTGAAGGAGCGGGAGTGATGTACACCGGGGAGCTGTTTTTT. Translating gives CASSEGAGVMYTGELFF.

This clonotype was seen a few times. This chain connects TRBV19 to TRBJ2-1, with D perhaps TRBD2 (5 bases). V lost 3 bases and J lost 8, with 17 bases in between. This CDR3 contains 15 residues. Per the germline V gene, CDR1 is LNHDA and CDR2 is SQIVND (reference sequence). CDR3 sequence: CASSMNGRGVDEQFF. The CDR3, as DNA: TGTGCCAGTAGTATGAATGGGAGAGGAGTTGATGAGCAGTTCTTC.

This clonotype was counted only a few times. V gene TRBV12-3 or TRBV12-4 combines with J gene TRBJ2-1; no clear D. The CDR3 is 15 residues long. Trimming removed 1 base from V and 5 bases from J, with 12 bases in between. The CDR3 loop reads CASSLGRLANNEQFF. DNA for the CDR3: TGTGCCAGCAGTTTAGGGAGACTCGCAAACAATGAGCAGTTCTTC.

In DNA, the CDR3 is TGTGCCAGCTCCGACGGCGGCAGGGGCTCTGGGGCCAACGTCCTGACTTTC. This codes for CASSDGGRGSGANVLTF. This chain links TRBV18 with TRBJ2-6; possible D gene TRBD1, 6 bases. V was shortened by 6 bases and J by 0 bases, with 15 bases between the two germline ends. The CDR3 contains 17 residues. Germline V gives CDR1 KGHSH, CDR2 LQKENI.

The chain links TRBV2 to TRBJ1-2; 12 bases are shared with TRBD1. The CDR3 is made up of 15 amino acids. V gave up 6 bases and J gave up 2 bases; unmatched junction bases: 4. Germline-derived CDR1 and CDR2 are SNHLY and FYNNEI. The CDR3: CASREGTGGNYGYTF. The CDR3 coding sequence is TGTGCCAGCAGGGAGGGGACAGGGGGCAACTATGGCTACACCTTC.

This chain uses TRBV4-3 with TRBJ1-6; D not certain. The CDR3 spans 15 residues. The V end lost 1 base, the J end lost 6 bases, and 10 bases lay between the germline ends. Looked up from germline, CDR1 is LGHNA and CDR2 is YSLEER. The CDR3 DNA reads TGCGCCAGCAGCCAAGGATCTGTCCTTAATTCACCCCTCCACTTT. Translated: CASSQGSVLNSPLHF.

This chain uses TRBV5-1 with TRBJ2-7, with D maybe TRBD1 (5 bases). The germline CDR1 and CDR2 sequences are SGHRS and YFSETQ. The V end lost 3 bases, the J end lost 3 bases, and 10 bases lay between the germline ends. This CDR3 has 13 residues. The CDR3 reads CASSSTAFYEQYF. CDR3 nucleotide sequence: TGCGCCAGCAGCTCGACAGCGTTCTACGAGCAGTACTTC.

V and J are TRBV19 and TRBJ2-7; TRBD2 is a possible D gene (5 bases). Germline lookup yields CDR1 LNHDA and CDR2 SQIVND (reference sequence). The CDR3 totals 11 residues. The V gene lost 11 bases and the J gene lost 2 bases, with 10 bases spanning the gap. The DNA of the CDR3 is TGTGCCGCCGGGATGGCCTACGAGCAGTACTTC. Its protein is CAAGMAYEQYF. Based on the CDR3 plus reference TRBV19 and TRBJ2-7, the full variable domain is DGGITQSPKYLFRKEGQNVTLSCEQNLNHDAMYWYRQDPGQGLRLIYYSQIVNDFQKGDIAEGYSVSREKKESFPLTVTSAQKNPTAFYLCAAGMAYEQYFGPGTRLTVT.

This clonotype was picked up one time. The chain employs TRBV29-1 and TRBJ1-1; 7 bases fit TRBD1. Germline-derived CDR1 and CDR2 are SQVTM and ANQGSEA. V dropped 7 bases and J dropped 1; count of bases not matched to a gene: 6. The CDR3 has 13 amino acids. The CDR3 nucleotides read TGCAGCGACCGGGGGACAGAGAACACTGAAGCTTTCTTT. Its translation: CSDRGTENTEAFF. Variable domain in full (rest from reference TRBV29-1 and TRBJ1-1): SAVISQKPSRDICQRGTSLTIQCQVDSQVTMMFWYRQQPGQSLTLIATANQGSEATYESGFVIDKFPISRPNLTFSTLTVSNMSPEDSSIYLCSDRGTENTEAFFGQGTRLTVV.

This chain uses TRBV3-1 with TRBJ2-1; 10 bases agree with TRBD2. The CDR3 length is 19 residues. CDR1 LGHDT and CDR2 YNNKEL come from the germline V gene (reference sequence). V gave up 1 base and J gave up 3 bases; unmatched junction bases: 12. CDR3 amino acids: CASSQGREGLAVDYNEQFF. The CDR3 DNA is TGTGCCAGCAGCCAAGGAAGGGAAGGACTAGCGGTGGACTACAATGAGCAGTTCTTC.

V and J are TRBV7-9 and TRBJ1-2; 7 bases map to TRBD1. The CDR3 contains 16 residues. CDR1 SEHNR and CDR2 FQNEAQ come from the germline V gene (reference sequence). J was trimmed by 5 bases and V by 3 bases; bases with no gene match: 12. The CDR3 spells CASSLSSTGEGYGYTF. The CDR3 DNA follows: TGTGCCAGCAGCTTGAGCTCAACAGGGGAGGGTTATGGCTACACCTTC.

The rearrangement links TRBV3-1 to TRBJ2-1; TRBD2 matches 10 bases. Germline V lookup: CDR1 LGHDT, CDR2 YNNKEL (reference sequence). V shed 4 bases, J shed 8 bases, and the junction held 8 bases outside the gene matches. The CDR3 runs to 15 residues. The CDR3 DNA reads TGTGCCAGCAGCCCGAGGCTAGCGGGAGAGGATGAGCAGTTCTTC. Amino acids: CASSPRLAGEDEQFF.

The chain carries TRBV7-9 and TRBJ1-1; D is ambiguous. V was shortened by 0 bases and J by 5 bases, with 16 bases between the two germline ends. This CDR3 contains 16 residues. CDR1 and CDR2 (germline): SEHNR, FQNEAQ (reference sequence). The CDR3 sequence: CASSLADGTVGTEAFF. CDR3 nucleotide sequence: TGTGCCAGCAGCTTAGCCGACGGTACCGTAGGGACTGAAGCTTTCTTT.

This clonotype came up once. J is TRBJ2-1 and V is TRBV9, with D hard to call. Germline CDR1 reads SGDLS; CDR2 reads YYNGEE. The CDR3 extends over 12 amino acids. Trimming took off 4 bases at V and 5 bases at J, with 7 bases between the two ends. The DNA of the CDR3 is TGTGCCAGCAGCCCCCCTGACAATGAGCAGTTCTTC. It translates to CASSPPDNEQFF.

The J gene is TRBJ2-1, the V gene TRBV10-3, with 8 bases identical to TRBD2. The germline gives CDR1 ENHRY, CDR2 SYGVKD. The ends lost 2 bases at V and 9 bases at J; junction bases unmatched: 12. The CDR3 loop spans 16 amino acids. The CDR3, as DNA: TGTGCCATCAGTGAGCTCAGGTCGGGAGGGCCATCTGAGCAGTTCTTC. Its protein product is CAISELRSGGPSEQFF.

The gene calls are TRBV29-1 and TRBJ2-2; D remains unclear. V lost 7 bases and J lost 7, with 10 bases in between. The V gene's germline CDR1 is SQVTM and CDR2 ANQGSEA. This CDR3 is 11 amino acids long. CDR3 region: CSGDKNGELFF. The CDR3 DNA is TGCAGCGGGGATAAGAACGGGGAGCTGTTTTTT.

The chain recombines TRBV20-1 with TRBJ2-7, with 7 positions matching TRBD1. V dropped 3 bases and J dropped 4; count of bases not matched to a gene: 12. Germline V gene lookup returns CDR1 DFQATT and CDR2 SNEGSKA (reference sequence). This CDR3 region has 15 residues. CDR3 loop: CSASETDRVSYEQYF. CDR3 nucleotide sequence: TGCAGTGCTAGTGAAACCGACAGGGTGTCGTACGAGCAGTACTTC.

The J gene is TRBJ1-5, the V gene TRBV20-1; 11 bases are a match to TRBD1. The ends lost 1 base at V and 5 bases at J; junction bases unmatched: 7. This CDR3 is 16 amino acids long. Looked up from germline, CDR1 is DFQATT and CDR2 is SNEGSKA (reference sequence). This CDR3 reads CSARGPGQGVYQPQHF. CDR3 nucleotides: TGCAGTGCTAGAGGCCCGGGACAGGGGGTCTATCAGCCCCAGCATTTT.

The chain uses TRBV5-6 and TRBJ2-5; D is ambiguous. The CDR3 is 12 amino acids. V was shortened by 3 bases and J by 5 bases, with 8 bases between the two germline ends. Germline V gene sequence: CDR1 SGHDT, CDR2 YYEEEE. Here the CDR3 DNA reads TGTGCCAGCAGCTGGAGTCGGGAGACCCAGTACTTC. Translating it yields CASSWSRETQYF.

The genes are TRBV4-1 and TRBJ2-7; 8 bases agree with TRBD1. CDR3 size: 15 residues. Germline V CDR1 and CDR2: MGHRA, YSYEKL. V shed 3 bases and J 2 bases; nucleotides not matched to a gene: 6. The CDR3 DNA sequence: TGCGCCAGCAGCCACTTCAGGGGGCAGACCTACGAGCAGTACTTC. It specifies CASSHFRGQTYEQYF.

The CDR3 sequence is CASSQSAGSGQPQHF. CDR3 sequence (DNA): TGTGCCAGCAGTCAATCCGCGGGGTCTGGTCAGCCCCAGCATTTT. The chain couples TRBV28 to TRBJ1-5; no firm D call. The V and J ends lost 5 bases and 6 bases respectively, with 17 bases between them. This CDR3 is built from 15 residues. Germline V CDR1 and CDR2: MDHEN, SYDVKM.

The rearrangement links TRBV27 to TRBJ1-2; D call uncertain. Germline CDR1 and CDR2: MNHEY and SMNVEV (reference sequence). This CDR3 comprises 14 residues. V dropped 6 bases and J dropped 2 bases, with 13 bases sitting between them. The CDR3 DNA reads as TGTGCCAGCAGGCCGGGGAGCCCAAACTATGGCTACACCTTC. It codes for CASRPGSPNYGYTF.

The chain links TRBV12-3 or TRBV12-4 to TRBJ1-1; D unresolved. Trimming stripped 1 base from V and 5 bases from J, with 8 bases between. This CDR3 region has 13 residues. The CDR3 protein is CASSLDVGTEAFF. The CDR3 DNA reads as TGTGCCAGCAGTTTAGACGTAGGGACTGAAGCTTTCTTT.